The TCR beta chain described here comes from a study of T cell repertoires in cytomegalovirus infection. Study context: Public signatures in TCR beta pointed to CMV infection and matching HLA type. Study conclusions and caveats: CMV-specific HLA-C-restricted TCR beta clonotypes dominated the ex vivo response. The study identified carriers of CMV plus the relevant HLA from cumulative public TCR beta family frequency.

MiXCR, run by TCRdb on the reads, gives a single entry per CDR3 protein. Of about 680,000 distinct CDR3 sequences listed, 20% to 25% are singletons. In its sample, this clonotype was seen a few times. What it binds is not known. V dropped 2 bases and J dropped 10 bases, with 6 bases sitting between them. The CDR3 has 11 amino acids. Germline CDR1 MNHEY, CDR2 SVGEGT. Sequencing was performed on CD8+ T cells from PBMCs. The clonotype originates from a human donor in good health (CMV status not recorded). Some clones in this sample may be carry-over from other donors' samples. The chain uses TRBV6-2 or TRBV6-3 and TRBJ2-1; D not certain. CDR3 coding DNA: TGTGCCAGCAGTTACGGTTGGGAGCAGTTCTTC. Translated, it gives CASSYGWEQFF.